Listed below are T cell receptor beta chains from one sample, sequenced in a study of identical twins. TCRdb re-derived calls from the 5' RACE reads in MiXCR, one entry per CDR3 protein. The data hold 750,000 to 950,000 distinct CDR3 sequences, with 9% to 15% observed a single time. These same data were also listed under a study on yellow fever vaccine responses in identical twins.

Sequencing was performed on PBMCs. Receptor source: a woman younger than 30 in good health. Both conserved end residues are part of each CDR3. The order of the fields is D gene, clone size, V gene, J gene, CDR3 DNA, CDR3 protein. A D gene is named only where the DNA matches it firmly. The size field is filled for only some rows; it gives once, few, many or a size class.

NA	few	TRBV15	TRBJ1-1	TGTGCCACCAGCCGAACCGGGACATTGAACACTGAAGCTTTCTTT	CATSRTGTLNTEAFF
NA	NA	TRBV28	TRBJ2-2	TGTGCCAGCAGTTCTTACCCAGATAACGGGCGGGAGCTGTTTTTT	CASSSYPDNGRELFF
TRBD1	NA	TRBV10-3	TRBJ2-7	TGTGCCATCAAGATGGGACAGGCCTCCTACGAGCAGTACTTC	CAIKMGQASYEQYF
NA	few	TRBV9	TRBJ2-1	TGTGCCAGCAGAGGCGCTGGGGGTGAGCAGTTCTTC	CASRGAGGEQFF
TRBD2	few	TRBV20-1	TRBJ2-3	TGCAGTGCTATTATAAGCGGGAGTCCCACAGATACGCAGTATTTT	CSAIISGSPTDTQYF
NA	few	TRBV20-1	TRBJ2-1	TGCAGTGCTAGATTTAGGGATGAGCAGTTCTTC	CSARFRDEQFF
TRBD1	NA	TRBV5-1	TRBJ2-5	TGCGCCAGCAGCCAATGGGGGACAGCCACGCAAGAGACCCAGTACTTC	CASSQWGTATQETQYF
TRBD2	NA	TRBV28	TRBJ2-7	TGTGCCAGCAGTTTACGTCTAGCGGGACGCGACGAGCAGTACTTC	CASSLRLAGRDEQYF
NA	few	TRBV6-2/TRBV6-3	TRBJ1-2	TGTGCCAGCAGGCAGCCAGGAGCTAACTATGGCTACACCTTC	CASRQPGANYGYTF
TRBD2	many	TRBV5-1	TRBJ2-3	TGCGCCAGCAGCGTCCCGACTAGCGGCACAGATACGCAGTATTTT	CASSVPTSGTDTQYF
TRBD2	NA	TRBV20-1	TRBJ2-1	TGCAGTGCTACCGGACTAGCGGGAGGGCCGGATAATGAGCAGTTCTTC	CSATGLAGGPDNEQFF
NA	NA	TRBV6-1	TRBJ1-5	TGTGCCAGCAGTACAGACCCCTACAATCAGCCCCAGCATTTT	CASSTDPYNQPQHF
TRBD2	few	TRBV12-3/TRBV12-4	TRBJ2-7	TGTGCCAGCAGTTTCGTCCGGGAGGGCTCCTACGAGCAGTACTTC	CASSFVREGSYEQYF
TRBD2	few	TRBV4-2	TRBJ2-1	TGTGCCAGCAGCCCCGGACCTAGCGGGAATTACAATGAGCAGTTCTTC	CASSPGPSGNYNEQFF
TRBD1	many	TRBV24-1	TRBJ1-4	TGTGCCACCGTACCCCCCGACAGGGGGCGCACCGAAAAACTGTTTTTT	CATVPPDRGRTEKLFF
TRBD1	NA	TRBV13	TRBJ2-5	TGTGCCAGCAGCCAGACGGACAGGGGAATAGAGACCCAGTACTTC	CASSQTDRGIETQYF
NA	many	TRBV20-1	TRBJ2-7	TGCAGTGCTATTGGGGTCTCCTACGAGCAGTACTTC	CSAIGVSYEQYF
TRBD2	NA	TRBV6-2/TRBV6-3	TRBJ2-5	TGTGCCAGCAGTTACTCGAACCTAGCGGGGGGGCCAGACAACCAAGACACCCAGTACTTC	CASSYSNLAGGPDNQDTQYF
NA	few	TRBV28	TRBJ2-7	TGTGCCAGCAGTTTCAGAGTCTCCTACGAGCAGTACTTC	CASSFRVSYEQYF
NA	few	TRBV20-1	TRBJ1-6	TGCAGTGCGCAAGGCATACAAACCTATAATTCACCCCTCCACTTT	CSAQGIQTYNSPLHF
NA	NA	TRBV7-9	TRBJ2-3	TGTGCCAGCAGCTCGGAAGCGGGAGATACGCAGTATTTT	CASSSEAGDTQYF
TRBD2	many	TRBV12-3/TRBV12-4	TRBJ2-1	TGTGCCAGCAGTTTGATTTCTCGGGAGGCGAGTGAGCAGTTCTTC	CASSLISREASEQFF
NA	few	TRBV24-1	TRBJ2-2	TGTGCCACCCGAGGAGGAATAGAGAACACCGGGGAGCTGTTTTTT	CATRGGIENTGELFF
TRBD2	few	TRBV12-3/TRBV12-4	TRBJ2-2	TGTGCCAGCACCAAAGGGGACTATTCCCCTGGGGAGCTGTTTTTT	CASTKGDYSPGELFF
TRBD1	NA	TRBV6-5	TRBJ2-5	TGTGCCAGCAGTTACCCCGCTACAGGGGGCTGGGAAGAGACCCAGTACTTC	CASSYPATGGWEETQYF
TRBD1	many	TRBV5-1	TRBJ1-1	TGCGCCAGCAGCCCCGGACAGGAAAACAAAGCTTTCTTT	CASSPGQENKAFF
NA	NA	TRBV5-5	TRBJ1-5	TGTGCCAGCAGCTTGGCCCCGACAGACAATCAGCCCCAGCATTTT	CASSLAPTDNQPQHF
NA	many	TRBV20-1	TRBJ2-3	TGCAGTGCTAGACGGGGGACCAGCACAGATACGCAGTATTTT	CSARRGTSTDTQYF
NA	many	TRBV5-1	TRBJ1-1	TGCGCCAGCAGCTTGGATGGGGGGGTGAACACTGAAGCTTTCTTT	CASSLDGGVNTEAFF
TRBD1	NA	TRBV5-1	TRBJ1-1	TGCGCCAGCAGCTTGGGACAGGGTCAGAACACTGAAGCTTTCTTT	CASSLGQGQNTEAFF
TRBD1	many	TRBV12-3/TRBV12-4	TRBJ1-2	TGTGCCAGCAGTATCGGACAGGGGGGTGGCTACACCTTC	CASSIGQGGGYTF
NA	many	TRBV20-1	TRBJ2-1	TGCAGTGCTAGAGATTCAGGCAACTCCTACAATGAGCAGTTCTTC	CSARDSGNSYNEQFF
TRBD1	few	TRBV4-1	TRBJ1-2	TGCGCCAGCAGCCAATTCGGGACAGGGGATGGCTACACCTTC	CASSQFGTGDGYTF
NA	NA	TRBV5-1	TRBJ1-1	TGCGCCAGCAGCACCGAACGACAGGTTCGAGCTTTCTTT	CASSTERQVRAFF
NA	NA	TRBV4-1	TRBJ1-1	TGCGCCAGCAGCCAAGTTCCAGGGGAGAACACTGAAGCTTTCTTT	CASSQVPGENTEAFF
TRBD2	few	TRBV27	TRBJ2-1	TGTGCCAGCAGTCCAAAAGCGGGGGGGCTTTCCAATGAGCAGTTCTTC	CASSPKAGGLSNEQFF
TRBD2	NA	TRBV5-6	TRBJ2-2	TGTGCCAGCAGCGTAGGACTAGCACCGACCGGGGAGCTGTTTTTT	CASSVGLAPTGELFF
NA	few	TRBV7-9	TRBJ2-1	TGTGCCAGCAGCTTGAAGGTTAACTACAATGAGCAGTTCTTC	CASSLKVNYNEQFF
TRBD2	NA	TRBV5-6	TRBJ2-5	TGTGCCAGCAGCTTTGGACTAGCTGTAGAGACCCAGTACTTC	CASSFGLAVETQYF
NA	NA	TRBV2	TRBJ1-5	TGTGCCAGCAGGGAGAGTCGCAATCAGCCCCAGCATTTT	CASRESRNQPQHF
NA	few	TRBV20-1	TRBJ2-1	TGCAGTGCTAGAGACCCCCGGCTGGATATCAACAATGAGCAGTTCTTC	CSARDPRLDINNEQFF
NA	NA	TRBV4-2	TRBJ2-7	TGTGCCAGCAGCCCCATACCAGGGGGGAGCTCCTACGAGCAGTACTTC	CASSPIPGGSSYEQYF
TRBD2	few	TRBV27	TRBJ2-1	TGTGCCAGCAGTCTATACTCCGGTTTAGCGGGGCTGGATGAGCAGTTCTTC	CASSLYSGLAGLDEQFF
NA	NA	TRBV20-1	TRBJ1-2	TGCAGTGCTAGTGCCGGGAACGAGGCCCTTAACTATGGCTACACCTTC	CSASAGNEALNYGYTF
NA	many	TRBV5-1	TRBJ1-1	TGCGCCAGCAGCTTGGCCGAGGGAATGAACACTGAAGCTTTCTTT	CASSLAEGMNTEAFF
NA	many	TRBV5-5	TRBJ2-1	TGTGCCAGCAGCTTCCCAGGGGATGAGCAGTTCTTC	CASSFPGDEQFF
NA	many	TRBV12-3/TRBV12-4	TRBJ2-2	TGTGCCAGCAGTGGCGGGGAGCTGTTTTTT	CASSGGELFF
TRBD1	few	TRBV4-1	TRBJ2-5	TGCGCCAGCAGCCCACCCACAAAAGGACAGGGGGACCAAGAGACCCAGTACTTC	CASSPPTKGQGDQETQYF
TRBD2	NA	TRBV5-5	TRBJ2-1	TGTGCCAGCAGCTTGGTAGCGGGAGTGACTGAGCAGTTCTTC	CASSLVAGVTEQFF
NA	NA	TRBV12-3/TRBV12-4	TRBJ2-2	TGTGCCAGCACCCCCACAGGAACCAACACCGGGGAGCTGTTTTTT	CASTPTGTNTGELFF
NA	once	TRBV20-1	TRBJ2-5	TGCAGTGCCCGAGGACACAGCCAAGAGACCCAGTACTTC	CSARGHSQETQYF
TRBD2	many	TRBV5-1	TRBJ2-1	TGTGCCAGCAGCTTAGAACTAGCGGGTGGGAATGAGCAGTTCTTC	CASSLELAGGNEQFF
NA	many	TRBV12-3/TRBV12-4	TRBJ2-7	TGTGCCAGCAGTTCCCAATCCTACGAGCAGTACTTC	CASSSQSYEQYF
NA	many	TRBV12-3/TRBV12-4	TRBJ2-4	TGTGCCAGCAGTTCCTCGGGACTGGAAAACATTCAGTACTTC	CASSSSGLENIQYF
NA	once	TRBV27	TRBJ2-2	TGTGCCAGCAGCCCGGTTAGTGTGAACACCGGGGAGCTGTTTTTT	CASSPVSVNTGELFF